The 2 T cell receptor beta chains listed next were all sequenced from one sample in a study of blood T cell repertoires in COVID-19. The protocol was immunoSEQ multiplex PCR, while the TCRdb copy is restricted to in-frame clones and leaves out a portion. The sample records over 60,000 clones, under 90% being singletons. Sample: peripheral blood. These TCRs come from a man in his sixties or seventies with active or convalescent COVID-19.

The chain is built from TRBV5-4 and TRBJ2-7, with D possibly matching TRBD2 (7 bases). CDR3 length: 16 amino acids. V lost 0 bases and J lost 3, with 16 bases in between. CDR1 is SGHNT and CDR2 is YYREEE in the germline V gene (reference sequence). This chain's CDR3 is CASSLAGGGRLYEQYF. CDR3 sequence (DNA): TGTGCCAGCAGCTTGGCCGGCGGGGGCAGACTCTACGAGCAGTACTTC.

J is TRBJ1-5 and V is TRBV2, with D maybe TRBD1 (5 bases). The CDR3 is 13 residues long. Trimming shortened V by 11 bases and J by 6 bases, and 17 bases separated the two germline ends. CDR1 and CDR2 (germline): SNHLY, FYNNEI. CDR3 amino acids: CAAGQDMGQPQHF. CDR3 nucleotides: TGTGCCGCGGGGCAGGACATGGGTCAGCCCCAGCATTTT.